This TCR beta chain originates from a study of spatial heterogeneity in lung cancer. Documented time point: sample taken at primary tumor resection. Unsorted tumor, nontumor lung tissue or cryopreserved PBMC supplied the whole RNA. There were some 76 donors, all of them untreated patients with early-stage non-small cell lung cancer. A unique molecular identifier was carried by every single TCR cDNA molecule. MiXCR, run by TCRdb on the 5' RACE reads, gives a single entry per CDR3 protein. The sample has around 75,000 distinct CDR3 sequences, about an eighth seen once. Germline CDR1 is SNHLY and CDR2 is FYNNEI. The CDR3 is made up of 15 amino acids. Trimming took 2 bases from V and 5 from J, leaving 15 bases between them.

The chain links TRBV2 to TRBJ1-1, with D possibly matching TRBD1 (5 bases). Sequenced here: PBMCs, sampled at surgery. The TCR was taken from a male donor with early-stage non-small cell lung cancer. CDR3 in amino acids: CASSEQGLKGTEAFF. CDR3 nucleotides: TGTGCCAGCAGTGAACAGGGCCTAAAGGGGACTGAAGCTTTCTTT.